What follows is one T cell receptor beta chain and its context. Original analysis: Amplifying reference gene primers gave estimates of nucleated cell counts. Clones were sequenced by immunoSEQ multiplex PCR, and TCRdb holds only the in-frame ones, with some missing. The D gene and trimming were derived from the DNA, and the V and J assignments and clone size from that table. Of 100,000 to 150,000 clones listed, about 85% were seen once; the top ten hold under 5%. These data come from a study of blood T cell repertoires in COVID-19. The clonotype comes from a man in his sixties with acute or convalescent COVID-19. The sample taken for sequencing was peripheral blood.

This CDR3 is CASRGSGTYEQYF. CDR3 in DNA: TGTGCCAGCAGGGGTAGCGGGACTTACGAGCAGTACTTC. This chain joins TRBV7-8 and TRBJ2-7; 8 bases are a match to TRBD2. CDR3 length equals 13 residues. With 6 bases clipped from V and 4 bases from J, the junction kept 5 bases outside the gene matches. Looked up from germline, CDR1 is SGHVS and CDR2 is FQNEAQ.